The present entry profiles one TCR beta chain with its context. TCRdb fed the 5' RACE reads into MiXCR, producing one record per CDR3 protein. The repertoire holds about 1.7 million distinct CDR3 sequences, under 35% seen once, with over 0.25% in the top ten. This sample is drawn from a study of identical twins. CDR1 is ENHRY and CDR2 is SYGVKD in the germline V gene. This CDR3 comprises 13 residues. The chain uses TRBV10-3 and TRBJ2-7; no clear D. The better agreement between TRBJ2-5 and the DNA end casts doubt on the J call. The clonotype comes from a newborn girl in good health. Sequenced material: cord blood. For the CDR3, the DNA is TGTGCCATCAGTCCCCATTCGCGGGAGACCCAGTACTTC. Translated: CAISPHSRETQYF.